These 10 T cell receptor beta chains came from one sample sequenced in a study of identical twins. TCRdb fed the 5' RACE reads into MiXCR, producing one record per CDR3 protein. In the table there are fewer than 500,000 distinct CDR3 sequences, around an eighth of which are singletons. These data are also associated with another study on yellow fever vaccine responses in identical twins.

The sample was CD4+ T cells sorted from blood. All receptors come from a young woman in good health.

This clonotype has a handful of counts. The chain employs TRBV28 and TRBJ2-1; TRBD2 matches at 7 bases. CDR3 size: 17 residues. V lost 5 bases to trimming and J lost 9 bases; unmatched junction nucleotides: 19. Looked up from germline, CDR1 is MDHEN and CDR2 is SYDVKM. CDR3 nucleotides: TGTGCCAGCAGTACCGCCGGAATCCCCGGACTAGGTAGTGAGCAGTTCTTC. Its protein is CASSTAGIPGLGSEQFF.

The J gene is TRBJ2-2, the V gene TRBV5-6, with 7 bases matching TRBD1. J was trimmed by 4 bases and V by 5 bases; bases with no gene match: 5. CDR3 length equals 14 residues. CDR1 SGHDT and CDR2 YYEEEE come from the germline V gene. The CDR3 protein is CASRKDRVTGELFF. DNA for the CDR3: TGTGCCAGCAGAAAAGACAGGGTCACCGGGGAGCTGTTTTTT.

In its sample, this clonotype was seen a few times. The genes are TRBV7-9 and TRBJ1-4; D remains unclear. Per germline, CDR1 SEHNR and CDR2 FQNEAQ (reference sequence). This CDR3 contains 14 residues. The V end was cut by 5 bases, the J end by 1 base, with 8 bases between. This chain's CDR3 is CASSAARTNEKLFF. The DNA of the CDR3 is TGTGCCAGCAGCGCGGCCAGAACTAATGAAAAACTGTTTTTT.

The sample holds a few counts of this clonotype. The CDR3: CASSYREVVQNTGELFF. CDR3 DNA: TGTGCCAGCAGTTACAGGGAGGTGGTCCAGAACACCGGGGAGCTGTTTTTT. This chain links TRBV6-5 with TRBJ2-2; a possible D gene is TRBD2 (6 bases). This CDR3 has 17 amino acids. Trimming shortened V by 2 bases and J by 1 base, and 14 bases separated the two germline ends. The germline V gene encodes CDR1 MNHEY and CDR2 SVGAGI.

This clonotype occurred many times. This sequence joins TRBV5-5 and TRBJ2-7; a possible D gene is TRBD1 (6 bases). V was clipped by 1 base and J by 4 bases, with 9 bases between them. The CDR3 length is 13 residues. CDR1 is SGHKS and CDR2 is YYEKEE in the germline V gene (reference sequence). For the CDR3, the DNA is TGTGCCAGCAGCTTGCCCCAGGGGTACGAGCAGTACTTC. This sequence encodes CASSLPQGYEQYF. Variable domain in full (rest from reference TRBV5-5 and TRBJ2-7): DAGVTQSPTHLIKTRGQQVTLRCSPISGHKSVSWYQQVLGQGPQFIFQYYEKEERGRGNFPDRFSARQFPNYSSELNVNALLLGDSALYLCASSLPQGYEQYFGPGTRLTVT.

This clonotype was observed a handful of times. This chain uses TRBV7-2 with TRBJ1-2; TRBD1 matches at 7 bases. Germline V gives CDR1 SGHTA, CDR2 FQGNSA. The CDR3 is made up of 17 amino acids. With V trimmed by 5 bases and J by 4 bases, 16 bases remained unmatched. Here the CDR3 reads CASSPEGKGALSYGYTF. CDR3 nucleotides: TGTGCCAGCAGCCCCGAGGGAAAGGGGGCGCTGAGCTATGGCTACACCTTC.

In its sample, this clonotype was seen many times. The V and J genes are TRBV29-1 and TRBJ2-1; D not resolved. The CDR3 loop spans 9 amino acids. V was clipped by 3 bases and J by 6 bases, with 0 bases between them. The germline gives CDR1 SQVTM, CDR2 ANQGSEA. The CDR3 spells CSVDNEQFF. CDR3 bases: TGCAGCGTTGACAATGAGCAGTTCTTC.

V is TRBV29-1 and J is TRBJ2-3, with D possibly called TRBD1 or TRBD2 (6 bases each). The germline gives CDR1 SQVTM, CDR2 ANQGSEA. Trimming removed 6 bases from V and 4 bases from J, with 14 bases in between. CDR3 length equals 13 residues. CDR3 sequence reads: CSVFPGAPDTQYF. The CDR3, as DNA: TGCAGCGTATTCCCGGGGGCTCCAGATACGCAGTATTTT.

This chain joins TRBV30 and TRBJ1-6; D ambiguous. Between the trimmed V and J ends, which lost 2 bases and 9 bases, there was a span of 11 bases. Germline assignment: CDR1 GTSNPN and CDR2 SVGIG (reference sequence). The CDR3 sequence is 13 residues long. The CDR3 loop reads CAWSSLIRSPLHF. The CDR3 nucleotides read TGTGCCTGGAGTTCGTTGATTCGTTCACCCCTCCACTTT. The full variable domain, completed using reference TRBV30 and TRBJ1-6, is SQTIHQWPATLVQPVGSPLSLECTVEGTSNPNLYWYRQAAGRGLQLLFYSVGIGQISSEVPQNLSASRPQDRQFILSSKKLLLSDSGFYLCAWSSLIRSPLHFGNGTRLTVT.

The chain combines TRBV7-2 with TRBJ2-5, with D uncertain. Germline V lookup: CDR1 SGHTA, CDR2 FQGNSA. The CDR3 totals 16 residues. V dropped 2 bases and J dropped 1 base, with 14 bases sitting between them. In nucleotides, the CDR3 is TGTGCCAGCAGCTTACAAGGGTCCGGAACCCAAGAGACCCAGTACTTC. It yields the protein CASSLQGSGTQETQYF.